These 2 T cell receptor beta chains were sequenced from one sample in a study of T-cell reconstitution after alpha-beta-depleted transplantation in children. Library preparation (for TCRbeta) was performed with unique molecular identifiers. One entry per CDR3 protein results from TCRdb running MiXCR on the PCR reads. The sample carries about 97,000 distinct CDR3 sequences, 4.5% to 7.5% recorded once. Sequencing used PBMCs, mostly from graft donor cells, obtained 60 days after TCRalphabeta/CD19-depleted stem cell transplant. The receptors stem from a female patient between 2 and 15 years old who had a stem cell transplant for Fanconi anemia, so the T cells may come from the graft donor.

The gene calls are TRBV20-1 and TRBJ2-7; TRBD1 aligns across 7 bases. This CDR3 spans 13 amino acids. Per the germline V gene, CDR1 is DFQATT and CDR2 is SNEGSKA (reference sequence). V shed 3 bases and J 3 bases; nucleotides not matched to a gene: 5. The CDR3 reads CSARGQPFYEQYF. The DNA of the CDR3 is TGCAGTGCTAGGGGACAGCCGTTCTACGAGCAGTACTTC.

This clonotype was detected many times. This chain connects TRBV5-6 to TRBJ2-7; TRBD1 matches at 8 bases. Losses at the gene ends were 4 bases for V and 4 bases for J; bases not matched to a gene: 4. Germline-derived CDR1 and CDR2 are SGHDT and YYEEEE. This CDR3 has 13 amino acids. CDR3 residues: CASSRTGLYEQYF. CDR3 DNA: TGTGCCAGCAGCCGGACAGGGTTGTACGAGCAGTACTTC.